This TCR beta chain is drawn from a study of blood T cell repertoires in COVID-19. In the study overall: The United States, Italy and Spain were the sources of the acute and convalescent COVID-19 samples. Nucleic acid was either cDNA or gDNA, and it came from T cells, B-cell-depleted T cells, or PBMCs.

Per the original methods: Reference gene primer amplification gave nucleated cell count estimates. Using immunoSEQ multiplex PCR, the repertoire was profiled, and TCRdb retains in-frame clones only, with some absent. V and J calls and clone size are those listed in that table; D and trimming were worked out from the DNA. The sample holds 300,000 to 450,000 clones, around 85% seen once. CDR1 is KGHDR and CDR2 is SFDVKD in the germline V gene. The V end was cut by 4 bases, the J end by 2 bases, with 14 bases between. CDR3 length equals 15 residues. Sequencing input: peripheral blood. The receptor was derived from a woman between 18 and 29 years old with acute or convalescent COVID-19. J is TRBJ2-7 and V is TRBV24-1; no clear D gene. CDR3 sequence: CATSDTVGTAYEQYF. CDR3 coding DNA: TGTGCCACCAGTGACACGGTAGGTACAGCCTACGAGCAGTACTTC.